Listed below are T cell receptor beta chains from one sample, sequenced in a study of T-cell reconstitution after alpha-beta-depleted transplantation in children. TCRdb called the PCR reads again in MiXCR, with one record for every CDR3 protein. This table holds under 850,000 distinct CDR3 sequences, approximately 14% found once. Sequencing used PBMCs, obtained before TCRalphabeta/CD19-depleted stem cell transplant. Every receptor here comes from a girl aged 2 to 10 with congenital amegakaryocytic thrombocytopenia, due to receive a stem cell transplant. The CDR3 runs from the conserved cysteine through the conserved F or W. Each record gives: D gene, V gene, J gene, clone size, CDR3 protein, CDR3 DNA. A D gene is named only where the DNA matches it firmly. The listing skips clone size in some rows; elsewhere it reads once, few, many or a size class.

.	TRBV4-2	TRBJ1-5	few	CASSQAQTAGQPQHF	TGTGCCAGCAGCCAAGCACAGACAGCGGGGCAGCCCCAGCATTTT
TRBD2	TRBV29-1	TRBJ2-1	many	CSVDEAGGRNEQFF	TGCAGCGTTGATGAAGCGGGAGGTCGCAATGAGCAGTTCTTC
.	TRBV20-1	TRBJ2-3	many	CSAYESTPRGDTQYF	TGCAGTGCTTATGAATCGACTCCCCGGGGAGATACGCAGTATTTT
TRBD1	TRBV20-1	TRBJ2-7	.	CSAREPGQGVATSYEQYF	TGCAGTGCTAGGGAACCGGGACAGGGGGTAGCGACTTCCTACGAGCAGTACTTC
TRBD2	TRBV2	TRBJ2-1	few	CASSRLAGNLSEQFF	TGTGCCAGCAGTAGACTAGCGGGTAATCTTTCGGAGCAGTTCTTC
.	TRBV5-1	TRBJ2-1	many	CASSAGTYNEQFF	TGCGCCAGCAGCGCCGGAACGTACAATGAGCAGTTCTTC
.	TRBV2	TRBJ2-1	many	CASNQRGSYNEQFF	TGTGCCAGCAATCAGCGCGGCTCCTACAATGAGCAGTTCTTC
.	TRBV6-2/TRBV6-3	TRBJ2-2	many	CASSYDILGGKWRELFF	TGTGCCAGCAGTTACGATATCTTAGGCGGGAAATGGAGGGAGCTGTTTTTT
.	TRBV4-1	TRBJ2-7	few	CASSQVTGRHEQYF	TGCGCCAGCAGCCAAGTAACAGGGCGGCACGAGCAGTACTTC
.	TRBV7-9	TRBJ2-5	many	CASSFSGAQETQYF	TGTGCCAGCAGCTTTTCCGGAGCCCAAGAGACCCAGTACTTC
.	TRBV29-1	TRBJ1-2	few	CSVVYGLGASYTF	TGCAGCGTTGTTTATGGGCTTGGGGCCAGCTACACCTTC
TRBD1	TRBV5-1	TRBJ1-2	many	CASSLTPDRGQSNYGYTF	TGCGCCAGCAGCTTGACCCCTGACAGGGGGCAATCAAACTATGGCTACACCTTC
.	TRBV20-1	TRBJ1-6	many	CSAGGGLVNSPLHF	TGCAGTGCAGGGGGAGGGCTAGTTAATTCACCCCTCCACTTT
.	TRBV28	TRBJ2-1	many	CASRDNEQFF	TGTGCCAGCAGGGACAATGAGCAGTTCTTC
.	TRBV11-3	TRBJ1-1	.	CASSFGTVSSEAFF	TGTGCCAGCAGCTTCGGGACCGTGAGTTCGGAAGCTTTCTTT
TRBD1	TRBV5-1	TRBJ1-6	.	CAIEDRRFGSPLHF	TGCGCCATCGAGGACAGGAGATTTGGTTCACCCCTCCACTTT
.	TRBV19	TRBJ2-2	.	CASRGIGNTGELFF	TGTGCCAGTAGGGGGATAGGAAACACCGGGGAGCTGTTTTTT
.	TRBV20-1	TRBJ2-7	few	CSASTSYTAYEQYF	TGCAGTGCTTCCACCTCGTACACGGCCTACGAGCAGTACTTC
.	TRBV7-8	TRBJ2-5	.	CASSFETGETQYF	TGTGCCAGCAGCTTTGAGACGGGAGAGACCCAGTACTTC
TRBD2	TRBV20-1	TRBJ2-3	many	CSAFGLAGVSDTQYF	TGCAGTGCTTTCGGACTAGCGGGAGTTTCAGATACGCAGTATTTT
TRBD2	TRBV20-1	TRBJ2-7	many	CSASRLAGFSYEQYF	TGCAGTGCTTCCCGACTAGCGGGATTCTCCTACGAGCAGTACTTC
.	TRBV20-1	TRBJ2-7	many	CSARGGTYEQYF	TGCAGTGCTAGAGGCGGTACCTACGAGCAGTACTTC
.	TRBV5-1	TRBJ1-2	many	CASSLQGANYGYTF	TGCGCCAGCAGCCTCCAGGGAGCTAACTATGGCTACACCTTC
.	TRBV4-2	TRBJ2-3	many	CASSQERFGLGTDTQYF	TGTGCCAGCAGCCAAGAAAGGTTCGGGTTGGGCACAGATACGCAGTATTTT
.	TRBV28	TRBJ1-2	few	CASSFLEANYGYTF	TGTGCCAGCAGTTTCCTGGAAGCTAACTATGGCTACACCTTC
.	TRBV6-5	TRBJ2-7	few	CASSYGRGPYEQYF	TGTGCCAGCAGTTACGGCAGGGGACCCTACGAGCAGTACTTC
.	TRBV5-1	TRBJ2-7	.	CASSWTEVDEQYF	TGCGCCAGCAGCTGGACCGAGGTTGACGAGCAGTACTTC
.	TRBV11-2	TRBJ2-5	.	CASSPIGARETQYF	TGTGCCAGCAGCCCCATAGGAGCGAGGGAGACCCAGTACTTC
.	TRBV28	TRBJ2-7	many	CASSFSGEVYEQYF	TGTGCCAGCAGTTTCTCCGGCGAGGTCTACGAGCAGTACTTC
.	TRBV7-3	TRBJ2-2	.	CASSLYGGTNTGELFF	TGTGCCAGCAGCTTATATGGCGGGACGAACACCGGGGAGCTGTTTTTT
TRBD2	TRBV5-6	TRBJ2-5	few	CASSLTSGIHQETQYF	TGTGCCAGCAGCTTGACTAGCGGGATTCACCAAGAGACCCAGTACTTC
.	TRBV10-3	TRBJ1-1	many	CAIRIQPNTEAFF	TGTGCCATCAGGATACAGCCAAACACTGAAGCTTTCTTT
.	TRBV7-2	TRBJ2-1	many	CASSLPSTYNEQFF	TGTGCCAGCAGCTTGCCCTCCACCTACAATGAGCAGTTCTTC
.	TRBV20-1	TRBJ2-1	many	CSAFNNEQFF	TGCAGTGCTTTTAACAATGAGCAGTTCTTC
.	TRBV5-1	TRBJ1-4	many	CASSQNPPTRGDEKLFF	TGCGCCAGCAGCCAAAACCCTCCAACTCGTGGGGATGAAAAACTGTTTTTT
TRBD2	TRBV10-1	TRBJ2-3	once	CASSETSGRNTDTQYF	TGCGCCAGCAGTGAGACTAGCGGGAGAAACACAGATACGCAGTATTTT
TRBD2	TRBV7-6	TRBJ2-2	few	CASMGREALAGELFF	TGTGCCAGCATGGGGCGGGAGGCCTTGGCCGGGGAGCTGTTTTTT
.	TRBV4-2	TRBJ2-1	.	CASSRTRDLVNEQFF	TGTGCCAGCAGCCGGACCCGGGACTTGGTAAATGAGCAGTTCTTC
TRBD2	TRBV27	TRBJ2-1	many	CASSKRTSGRSNEQFF	TGTGCCAGCAGTAAACGGACTAGCGGGAGATCGAATGAGCAGTTCTTC
.	TRBV11-1	TRBJ2-1	.	CACSAHGNEQFF	TGTGCCTGCAGCGCGCATGGAAATGAGCAGTTCTTC
.	TRBV29-1	TRBJ1-2	many	CSVGQWGDYGYTF	TGCAGCGTTGGTCAGTGGGGAGACTATGGCTACACCTTC
.	TRBV29-1	TRBJ1-3	.	CSGLRGSGNTIYF	TGCAGCGGATTACGGGGCTCTGGAAACACCATATATTTT
.	TRBV15	TRBJ2-7	.	CATSRAPWTNYEQYF	TGTGCCACCAGCAGGGCCCCGTGGACAAACTACGAGCAGTACTTC
.	TRBV6-1	TRBJ2-3	few	CASFSGLLTDTQYF	TGTGCCAGCTTTTCGGGACTGCTCACAGATACGCAGTATTTT
.	TRBV9	TRBJ2-1	.	CASSTRDFVGEQFF	TGTGCCAGCAGCACGAGGGACTTCGTCGGTGAGCAGTTCTTC
.	TRBV5-1	TRBJ2-3	.	CASSLGQTNTDTQYF	TGCGCCAGCAGCTTGGGACAGACAAACACAGATACGCAGTATTTT
TRBD2	TRBV20-1	TRBJ2-5	few	CSAIFSVGGRALETQYF	TGCAGTGCTATTTTCTCCGTCGGCGGGAGGGCCTTAGAGACCCAGTACTTC
.	TRBV6-1	TRBJ1-4	many	CASSDRPNSGEKLFF	TGTGCCAGCAGTGATCGCCCGAACAGTGGTGAAAAACTGTTTTTT
.	TRBV7-2	TRBJ1-1	many	CASRGVPGPKAFF	TGTGCCAGCAGGGGAGTCCCGGGACCTAAAGCTTTCTTT
.	TRBV5-1	TRBJ2-5	many	CASSLALGRERKETQYF	TGCGCCAGCAGCTTGGCTCTTGGCAGGGAGAGGAAGGAGACCCAGTACTTC
.	TRBV6-5	TRBJ1-1	many	CASSYVAGGTEAFF	TGTGCCAGCAGTTATGTGGCCGGGGGAACTGAAGCTTTCTTT